This note documents a single T cell receptor (beta chain) sequence. Hyperthyroidism, newly diagnosed and lasting under 2 months, affected patients aged 18 to 65. Patients were excluded for uncontrolled infection, other autoimmune disease, pregnancy or lactation. For the diagnoses, clinical symptoms, serum thyroxine and TRAb, thyroid ultrasound and orbital computed tomography were used. From more than 9.5 ml of fresh peripheral blood, PBMCs were isolated. The data belong to a study of T cells in Graves' hyperthyroidism and ophthalmopathy. It was RNA transcripts that yielded the amplified TCR beta CDR3 regions. RT-PCR in the first round (using the HTBI primer set) targeted the TCR CDR3. TCRdb recomputed calls from the multiplex PCR reads with MiXCR, one row per CDR3 protein. The data contain 300,000 to 450,000 distinct CDR3 sequences, 14% to 15% of them singletons. The V end lost 4 bases, the J end lost 0 bases, and 13 bases lay between the germline ends. The CDR3 has 15 amino acids. Germline V gives CDR1 SGHTA, CDR2 FQGNSA.

The sequenced sample was blood. The chain joins TRBV7-2 to TRBJ2-7, with D hard to call. This receptor was obtained from a woman in her thirties with Graves' hyperthyroidism. In nucleotides, the CDR3 is TGTGCCAGCAGCTATACTTCAAGTATCTCCTACGAGCAGTACTTC. It encodes CASSYTSSISYEQYF. The full variable domain, with the rest looked up from reference TRBV7-2 and TRBJ2-7, is GAGVSQSPSNKVTEKGKDVELRCDPISGHTALYWYRQSLGQGLEFLIYFQGNSAPDKSGLPSDRFSAERTGGSVSTLTIQRTQQEDSAVYLCASSYTSSISYEQYFGPGTRLTVT.